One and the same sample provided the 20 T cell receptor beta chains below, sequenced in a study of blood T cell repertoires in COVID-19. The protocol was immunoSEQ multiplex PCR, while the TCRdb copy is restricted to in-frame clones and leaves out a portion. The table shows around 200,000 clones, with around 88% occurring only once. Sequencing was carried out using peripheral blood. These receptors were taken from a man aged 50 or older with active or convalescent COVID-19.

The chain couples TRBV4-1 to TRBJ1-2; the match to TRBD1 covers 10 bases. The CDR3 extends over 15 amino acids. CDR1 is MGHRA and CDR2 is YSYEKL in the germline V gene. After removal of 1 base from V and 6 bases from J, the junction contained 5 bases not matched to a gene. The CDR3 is CASSQGDRGFDGYTF. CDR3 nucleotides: TGCGCCAGCAGCCAAGGGGACAGGGGTTTTGATGGCTACACCTTC.

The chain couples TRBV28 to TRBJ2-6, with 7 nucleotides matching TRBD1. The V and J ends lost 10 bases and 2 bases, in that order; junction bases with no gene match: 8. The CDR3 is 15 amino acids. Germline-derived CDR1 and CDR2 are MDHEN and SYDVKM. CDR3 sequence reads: CATRLQGAGANVLTF. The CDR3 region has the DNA TGTGCCACCCGACTCCAGGGGGCTGGGGCCAACGTCCTGACTTTC.

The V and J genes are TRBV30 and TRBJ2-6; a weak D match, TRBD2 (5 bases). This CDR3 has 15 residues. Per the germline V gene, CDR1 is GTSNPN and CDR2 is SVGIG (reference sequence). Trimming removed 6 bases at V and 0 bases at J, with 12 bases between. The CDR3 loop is CACRDYSSGANVLTF. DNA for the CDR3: TGTGCCTGTCGCGACTATAGCTCTGGGGCCAACGTCCTGACTTTC.

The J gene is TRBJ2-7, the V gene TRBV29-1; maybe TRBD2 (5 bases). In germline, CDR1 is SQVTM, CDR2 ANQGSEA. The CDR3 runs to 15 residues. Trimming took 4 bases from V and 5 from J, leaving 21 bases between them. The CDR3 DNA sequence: TGCAGCGTTGGGGAGCTACCCGGAGACGCGAACGAGCAGTACTTC. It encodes CSVGELPGDANEQYF.

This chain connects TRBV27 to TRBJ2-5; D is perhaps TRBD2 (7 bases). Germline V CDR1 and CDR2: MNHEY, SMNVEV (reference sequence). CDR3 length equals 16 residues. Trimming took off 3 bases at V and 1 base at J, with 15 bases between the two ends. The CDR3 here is CASSFMRGGGQETQYF. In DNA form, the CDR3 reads TGTGCCAGCAGTTTTATGAGGGGGGGAGGCCAAGAGACCCAGTACTTC.

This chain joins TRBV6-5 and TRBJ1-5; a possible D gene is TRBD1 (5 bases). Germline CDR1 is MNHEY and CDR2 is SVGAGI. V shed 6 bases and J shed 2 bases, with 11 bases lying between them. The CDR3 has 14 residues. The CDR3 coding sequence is TGTGCCAGCAGCATCAGGGTGGGCAATCAGCCCCAGCATTTT. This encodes CASSIRVGNQPQHF.

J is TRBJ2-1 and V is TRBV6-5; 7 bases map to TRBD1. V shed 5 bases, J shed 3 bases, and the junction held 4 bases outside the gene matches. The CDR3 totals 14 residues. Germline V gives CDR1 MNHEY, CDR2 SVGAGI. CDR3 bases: TGTGCCAGCAGTCGGGACAGCTACTACAATGAGCAGTTCTTC. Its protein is CASSRDSYYNEQFF.

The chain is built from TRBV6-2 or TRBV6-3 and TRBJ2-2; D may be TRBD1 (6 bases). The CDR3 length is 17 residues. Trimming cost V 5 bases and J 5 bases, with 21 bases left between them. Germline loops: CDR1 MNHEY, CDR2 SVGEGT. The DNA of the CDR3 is TGTGCCAGCAGTCCCGTGCTTACAGGGTTGAGTACCGGGGAGCTGTTTTTT. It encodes CASSPVLTGLSTGELFF.

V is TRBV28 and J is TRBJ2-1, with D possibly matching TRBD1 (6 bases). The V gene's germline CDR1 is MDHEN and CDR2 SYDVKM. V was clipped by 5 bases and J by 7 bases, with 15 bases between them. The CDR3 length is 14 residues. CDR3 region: CASSPGTRANEQFF. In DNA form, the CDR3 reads TGTGCCAGCAGTCCCGGGACAAGGGCGAATGAGCAGTTCTTC.

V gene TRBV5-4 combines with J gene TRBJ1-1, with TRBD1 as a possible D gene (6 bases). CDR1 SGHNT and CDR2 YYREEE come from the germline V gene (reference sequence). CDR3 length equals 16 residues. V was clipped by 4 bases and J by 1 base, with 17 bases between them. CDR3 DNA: TGTGCCAGCAGCGCCTACCACAGGGCCTCGAACACTGAAGCTTTCTTT. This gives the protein CASSAYHRASNTEAFF.

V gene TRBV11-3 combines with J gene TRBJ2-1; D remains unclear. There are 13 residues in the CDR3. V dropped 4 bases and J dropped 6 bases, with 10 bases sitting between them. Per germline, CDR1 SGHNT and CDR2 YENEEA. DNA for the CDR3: TGTGCCAGCAGCTCAGCGATAATCAATGAGCAGTTCTTC. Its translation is CASSSAIINEQFF.

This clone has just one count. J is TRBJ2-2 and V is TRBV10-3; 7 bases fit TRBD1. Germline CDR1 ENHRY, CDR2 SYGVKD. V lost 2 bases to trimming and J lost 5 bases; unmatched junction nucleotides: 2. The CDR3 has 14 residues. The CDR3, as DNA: TGTGCCATCAGTGAGGGCAGGGGGACCGGGGAGCTGTTTTTT. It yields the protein CAISEGRGTGELFF.

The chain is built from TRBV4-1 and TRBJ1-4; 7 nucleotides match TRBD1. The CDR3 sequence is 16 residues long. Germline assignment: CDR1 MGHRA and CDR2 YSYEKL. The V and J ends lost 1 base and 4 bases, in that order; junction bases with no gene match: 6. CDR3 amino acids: CASSQGSGTVNEKLFF. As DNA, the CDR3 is TGCGCCAGCAGCCAAGGGTCAGGGACAGTTAATGAAAAACTGTTTTTT.

CDR3 protein: CASSPELRQGLNTEAFF. CDR3 DNA: TGTGCCAGCAGCCCGGAATTGAGACAGGGACTGAACACTGAAGCTTTCTTT. V is TRBV5-5 and J is TRBJ1-1; 7 bases agree with TRBD1. Germline values: CDR1 SGHKS, CDR2 YYEKEE (reference sequence). Losses at the gene ends were 4 bases for V and 0 bases for J; bases not matched to a gene: 12. This CDR3 contains 17 residues.

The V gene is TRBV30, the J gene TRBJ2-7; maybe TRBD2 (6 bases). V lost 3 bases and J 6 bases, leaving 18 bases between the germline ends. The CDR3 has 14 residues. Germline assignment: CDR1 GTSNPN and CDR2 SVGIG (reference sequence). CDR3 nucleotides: TGTGCCTGGAGGTGGGGGGAAGGTAGTCCCGAGCAGTACTTC. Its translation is CAWRWGEGSPEQYF.

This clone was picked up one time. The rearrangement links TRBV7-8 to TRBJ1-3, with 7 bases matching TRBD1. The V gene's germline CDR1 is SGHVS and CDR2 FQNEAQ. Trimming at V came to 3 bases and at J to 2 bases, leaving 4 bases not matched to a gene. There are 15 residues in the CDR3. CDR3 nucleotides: TGTGCCAGCAGCTTGAGGGACAGCCCTGGAAACACCATATATTTT. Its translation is CASSLRDSPGNTIYF. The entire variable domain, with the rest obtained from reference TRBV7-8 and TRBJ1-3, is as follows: GAGVSQSPRYKVAKRGQDVALRCDPISGHVSLFWYQQALGQGPEFLTYFQNEAQLDKSGLPSDRFFAERPEGSVSTLKIQRTQQEDSAVYLCASSLRDSPGNTIYFGEGSWLTVV.

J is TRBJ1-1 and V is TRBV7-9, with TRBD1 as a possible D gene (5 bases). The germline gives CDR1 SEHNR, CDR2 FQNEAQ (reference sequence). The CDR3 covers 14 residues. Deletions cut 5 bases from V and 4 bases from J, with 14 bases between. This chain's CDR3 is CASSTPGLGTEAFF. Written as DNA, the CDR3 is TGTGCCAGCAGCACTCCAGGGTTGGGCACTGAAGCTTTCTTT.

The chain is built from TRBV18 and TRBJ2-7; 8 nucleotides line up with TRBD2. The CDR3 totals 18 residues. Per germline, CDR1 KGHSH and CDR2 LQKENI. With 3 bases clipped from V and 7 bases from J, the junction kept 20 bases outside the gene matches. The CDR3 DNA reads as TGTGCCAGCTCACCCAGACCCCTGACGGGGGGGACCCTGGAGGAGCAGTACTTC. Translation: CASSPRPLTGGTLEEQYF.

Here the CDR3 reads CASSARQGVHF. The DNA for the CDR3 is TGTGCCAGCAGTGCCCGACAGGGGGTCCACTTT. V usage is TRBV2 and J usage is TRBJ1-6; the match to TRBD1 covers 9 bases. Germline CDR1 is SNHLY and CDR2 is FYNNEI. This CDR3 has 11 amino acids. J gave up 17 bases and V 4 bases, and 3 bases lay outside the gene matches.

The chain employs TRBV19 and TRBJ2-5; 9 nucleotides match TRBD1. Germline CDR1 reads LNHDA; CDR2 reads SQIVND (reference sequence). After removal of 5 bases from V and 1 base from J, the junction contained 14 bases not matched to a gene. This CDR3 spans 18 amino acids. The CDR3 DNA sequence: TGTGCCAGTAGTCCCCTGCTTCCCGCGGGACAGGGCCAAGAGACCCAGTACTTC. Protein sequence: CASSPLLPAGQGQETQYF.